This TCR beta chain was sequenced for a study of cytomegalovirus exposure and HLA in healthy donors. For the study at large: Unique TCR beta sequences numbering about 100 million came from some 200 million T cells in an earlier analysis.

The PCR used 60 Vbeta and 13 Jbeta primers. Profiling relied on immunoSEQ multiplex PCR, and the TCRdb table lists in-frame clones only, not all of them. Of about 160,000 clones in the sample, 80% are singletons; the top ten hold approximately 4.5%. The germline gives CDR1 MNHEY, CDR2 SMNVEV (reference sequence). The J segment lost 5 bases and the V segment lost 5 bases, leaving 12 bases of the junction unmatched. The CDR3 is made up of 16 amino acids. Sequencing used PBMCs. The chain carries TRBV27 and TRBJ2-3; 8 bases map to TRBD2. The source of this sequence is a man younger than 40 in good health and CMV-seronegative. CDR3: CASSPLTGGSLDTQYF. In DNA form, the CDR3 reads TGTGCCAGCAGTCCCTTAACGGGAGGGTCCCTAGATACGCAGTATTTT.